Listed below are T cell receptor beta chains from one sample, sequenced in a study of neurological immune-mediated disorders. TCRdb processed the 5' RACE reads anew with MiXCR; each CDR3 protein has one entry. The table includes around 16,000 distinct CDR3 sequences, less than 25% detected once. Sequencing input: PBMCs. Receptors were obtained from a man aged 50-60 years in good health. The CDR3 runs from the conserved cysteine through the conserved F or W. The order of the fields is clone size, D gene, CDR3 length, V gene, J gene, CDR3 protein, CDR3 DNA. D genes are given only for firm matches. Where a row states a size, it is once, few, many or the class of an expanded clone; other rows omit it.

many	-	13	TRBV20-1	TRBJ2-7	CSASASSTYEQYF	TGCAGTGCTAGTGCTAGCAGTACCTACGAGCAGTACTTC
many	-	13	TRBV10-3	TRBJ2-7	CAISAGQSYEQYF	TGTGCCATCAGTGCCGGACAGTCCTACGAGCAGTACTTC
many	TRBD2	15	TRBV6-5	TRBJ2-5	CASSRRGGRTETQYF	TGTGCCAGCAGCCGCCGGGGCGGGAGGACGGAGACCCAGTACTTC
medium-sized	TRBD2	15	TRBV4-1	TRBJ2-1	CASSQTSGSEVEQFF	TGCGCCAGCAGCCAGACTAGCGGGAGTGAGGTTGAGCAGTTCTTC
few	-	14	TRBV5-1	TRBJ2-7	CASSLAAGTYEQYF	TGCGCCAGCAGCTTGGCCGCAGGAACCTACGAGCAGTACTTC
medium-sized	-	14	TRBV5-1	TRBJ1-1	CASSLAGTNTEAFF	TGCGCCAGCAGCTTGGCAGGCACGAACACTGAAGCTTTCTTT
once	-	11	TRBV21-1	TRBJ1-3	CASSPQGTIYF	TGTGCCAGCTCACCCCAGGGTACCATATATTTT
medium-sized	TRBD2	17	TRBV20-1	TRBJ2-3	CSARGLLAEKSTDTQYF	TGCAGTGCTAGAGGCTTACTAGCGGAGAAGAGCACAGATACGCAGTATTTT
medium-sized	TRBD2	15	TRBV5-1	TRBJ2-7	CASSAGTTPRNEQYF	TGCGCCAGCAGCGCTGGGACTACACCCCGGAACGAGCAGTACTTC
-	TRBD2	14	TRBV5-1	TRBJ2-7	CASGPAGGIYEQYF	TGCGCCAGCGGGCCCGCGGGAGGGATCTACGAGCAGTACTTC